The following is a T cell receptor (beta chain) sequence with its context. Its antigen is currently not known. From each donor, a roughly 2.6 ml peripheral blood sample was collected into PAXgene tubes and stored at -80 degrees C. Total RNA was isolated from whole blood with the PAXgene blood miRNA kit on an automated QIAcube, without T cell sorting. Peripheral blood from monozygotic twin pairs concordant or discordant for inflammatory bowel disease was subjected to deep TCRalpha and TCRbeta repertoire profiling with unique molecular barcoding. Smoking habits were recorded for all twin pairs, with individuals classified as current, former or never smokers. Receptor libraries were prepared by 5' RACE. Each TCR library was prepared from about 3.5 ug of total RNA. For each sample, cDNA synthesis with SMARTScribe reverse transcriptase was split into eight separate reactions. During cDNA synthesis, unique molecular identifiers containing a 6-nucleotide sample barcode were introduced by template switching. TCRalpha and TCRbeta cDNA was amplified in two nested PCRs of about 16 and 10 cycles, and bead purification was carried out after each PCR. Before amplification, the cDNA was treated with uracil DNA-glycosylase and purified using the QIAquick PCR purification kit. The second PCR added Illumina TruSeq-compatible adapters along with sample-specific barcodes. Library quality and concentration were assessed using TapeStation and Qubit, and about 5 ng of each library was pooled. Pooled libraries were sequenced on an Illumina HiSeq2500 single-index Rapid Run with 2 x 100 bp reads and custom sequencing primers. The study's processing was this. PCR and sequencing errors were corrected by UMI-based consensus assembly using MiGEC version 1.2.6. V(D)J alignment, clonotype assembly and CDR3 extraction were performed with MiXCR version 2.1.1. Normalisation of gene usage, clonotype sharing and MAIT/NKT TCR abundance was achieved by analysing the top 1000, 10 000 and 20 000 clonotypes per sample. Diversity was computed as the inverse Simpson index with the vegan R package after downsampling to 27 000 UMIs. Paired Mann-Whitney U tests on discordant twin pairs were used, with Benjamini-Hochberg multiple-testing correction. Each entry corresponds to one CDR3 protein sequence from reads that TCRdb reprocessed, and DNA is not given. TCRdb, rather than the study authors, made the V and J calls. The sample's own table lists roughly 150,000 distinct CDR3 sequences. Approximately 2.5% of the sample is taken by the ten largest.

This entry comes from a study of monozygotic twins with inflammatory bowel disease (dated by TCRdb to the late 2010s). Turning to the overall study: The complete study included some 28 monozygotic twin pairs: 19 IBD-discordant Danish pairs and nine German pairs, of which four were IBD-concordant and five were IBD-discordant. Each individual had, on average, about 151 000 unique TCRalpha sequences and 181 000 unique TCRbeta sequences available for analysis. Within discordant pairs, disease-associated traits were sought mainly by comparing IBD patients with their genetically identical healthy co-twins. General conclusions and limits of the study: Distinction between different T cell subtypes could not be achieved in the analysis. Differing immunosuppressive treatments among patients may have added background noise and inter-individual variability to the repertoires. Repertoire similarity did not differ between concordant and discordant twins, possibly due to limited statistical power. The results gave no support for a single strong signal or clonotype linked to IBD. IBD patients shared fewer clonotypes with other individuals than healthy twins did, most markedly in patients showing signs of disease activity. IBD patients had lower TCRbeta repertoire diversity, measured by the inverse Simpson index, than their healthy co-twins.

Sample: blood. The clonotype originates from a human donor with ulcerative colitis or Crohn's disease, or a healthy co-twin of an affected twin (not recorded which).

The CDR3 in this case is CASRISGDIYGYTF. The rearranged segments are TRBV12-3 or TRBV12-4 and TRBJ1-2; TCRdb picks TRBD1, but there is no DNA to check that call. The CDR3 measures 14 amino acids from cysteine to phenylalanine. No DNA sequence was recorded.